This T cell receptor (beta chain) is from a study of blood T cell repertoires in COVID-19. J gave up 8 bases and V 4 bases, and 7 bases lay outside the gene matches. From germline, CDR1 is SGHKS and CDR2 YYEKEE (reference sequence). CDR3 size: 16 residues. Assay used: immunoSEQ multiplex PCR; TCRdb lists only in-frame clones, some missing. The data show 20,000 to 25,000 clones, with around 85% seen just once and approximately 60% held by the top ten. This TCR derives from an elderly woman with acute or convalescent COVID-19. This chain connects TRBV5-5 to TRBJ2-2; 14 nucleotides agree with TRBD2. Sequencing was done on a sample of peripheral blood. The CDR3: CASSPGTSGRGGELFF. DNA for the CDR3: TGTGCCAGCAGCCCGGGGACTAGCGGGAGAGGGGGGGAGCTGTTTTTT. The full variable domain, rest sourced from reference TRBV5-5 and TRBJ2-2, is DAGVTQSPTHLIKTRGQQVTLRCSPISGHKSVSWYQQVLGQGPQFIFQYYEKEERGRGNFPDRFSARQFPNYSSELNVNALLLGDSALYLCASSPGTSGRGGELFFGEGSRLTVL.